The 32 T cell receptor beta chains listed next were all sequenced from one sample in a study of T cells in tuberculosis. The data were produced by immunoSEQ multiplex PCR, yet TCRdb's version contains in-frame clones alone and is incomplete. The data hold fewer than 40,000 clones, with approximately 97% observed a single time. The sequenced sample consisted of PBMCs. The source of these receptors is a donor aged 10-29 years with latent tuberculosis or without tuberculosis infection.

The chain has TRBV4-1 and TRBJ2-2; 7 nucleotides agree with TRBD1. CDR3 length: 15 amino acids. V was pared by 2 bases and J by 7 bases, with 7 bases of the junction left unmatched. Germline assignment: CDR1 MGHRA and CDR2 YSYEKL. The CDR3 DNA reads TGCGCCAGCAGCCAATTAGGGACAGCCGGCGGGGAGCTGTTTTTT. Its protein product is CASSQLGTAGGELFF.

The rearrangement links TRBV18 to TRBJ2-7; D uncertain. Germline V gives CDR1 KGHSH, CDR2 LQKENI. V lost 2 bases, J lost 7 bases, and 15 bases lay in between. The CDR3 runs 14 residues. The CDR3 loop is CASSPSSERGEQYF. In nucleotides, the CDR3 is TGTGCCAGCTCACCATCCAGTGAGCGTGGAGAGCAGTACTTC.

The V call is TRBV19, the J call TRBJ1-3; possibly TRBD1 for D (6 bases). Germline V gives CDR1 LNHDA, CDR2 SQIVND (reference sequence). The length of the CDR3 is 13 residues. V lost 5 bases and J lost 6, with 11 bases in between. CDR3 nucleotides: TGTGCCAGTAGTCTCAGGGGAATAAACACCATATATTTT. Its translation: CASSLRGINTIYF.

The genes are TRBV30 and TRBJ2-2, with TRBD1 matching over 9 bases. With V trimmed by 0 bases and J by 0 bases, 14 bases remained unmatched. The CDR3 has 20 residues. CDR1 is GTSNPN, CDR2 SVGIG, per germline (reference sequence). The DNA for the CDR3 is TGTGCCTGGAGTGTATCGATTAAAGGACAGGGGCTTCCGAACACCGGGGAGCTGTTTTTT. This encodes CAWSVSIKGQGLPNTGELFF.

J is TRBJ2-7 and V is TRBV4-2; TRBD1 aligns across 9 bases. Germline CDR1 reads LGHNA; CDR2 reads YNFKEQ. This CDR3 contains 17 residues. V gave up 1 base and J gave up 7 bases; unmatched junction bases: 14. In DNA, the CDR3 is TGTGCCAGCAGCCAAGGACCGCCGGGACAGGGAGGCCTAGAGCAGTACTTC. Protein product: CASSQGPPGQGGLEQYF.

This chain uses TRBV7-2 with TRBJ2-1; 8 bases are shared with TRBD1. The junction had 10 bases not matched to a gene; V was cut back by 2 bases and J by 4 bases. There are 17 residues in the CDR3. Per the germline V gene, CDR1 is SGHTA and CDR2 is FQGNSA. CDR3 in DNA: TGTGCCAGCAGCTTATATCCCCAGGGGGCAGAATACAATGAGCAGTTCTTC. Protein: CASSLYPQGAEYNEQFF.

The chain recombines TRBV10-3 with TRBJ1-4, with D perhaps TRBD1 (5 bases). The CDR3 sequence is 13 residues long. Trimming removed 10 bases at V and 5 bases at J, with 14 bases between. From germline, CDR1 is ENHRY and CDR2 SYGVKD. Here the CDR3 reads CATHGTSNEKLFF. For the CDR3, the DNA is TGTGCCACCCACGGGACTTCCAATGAAAAACTGTTTTTT.

V is TRBV6-5 and J is TRBJ1-1; D ambiguous. CDR3 length equals 11 residues. Germline V CDR1 and CDR2: MNHEY, SVGAGI. V dropped 6 bases and J dropped 2 bases, with 4 bases sitting between them. CDR3 nucleotide sequence: TGTGCCAGCAGCTCCAACACTGAAGCTTTCTTT. Its translation: CASSSNTEAFF.

This chain links TRBV12-5 with TRBJ1-2; 8 bases agree with TRBD1. CDR3 length equals 17 residues. J gave up 8 bases and V 0 bases, and 14 bases lay outside the gene matches. CDR1 and CDR2 (germline): LGHNT, FRNRAP. DNA for the CDR3: TGTGCTAGTGGTTTGGTCACTGGGACAGGCCCCCTTTGGGGCTACACCTTC. Residues: CASGLVTGTGPLWGYTF. Complete variable domain (other parts from reference TRBV12-5 and TRBJ1-2): DARVTQTPRHKVTEMGQEVTMRCQPILGHNTVFWYRQTMMQGLELLAYFRNRAPLDDSGMPKDRFSAEMPDATLATLKIQPSEPRDSAVYFCASGLVTGTGPLWGYTFGSGTRLTVV.

The V call is TRBV2, the J call TRBJ1-2; no reliable D call. V lost 0 bases and J 4 bases, leaving 12 bases between the germline ends. The length of the CDR3 is 15 residues. The germline CDR1 and CDR2 sequences are SNHLY and FYNNEI. CDR3 in amino acids: CASSEARRGVYGYTF. CDR3 DNA: TGTGCCAGCAGTGAAGCGCGTCGGGGAGTCTATGGCTACACCTTC.

The genes are TRBV2 and TRBJ1-2; a possible D gene is TRBD1 (5 bases). CDR1 SNHLY and CDR2 FYNNEI come from the germline V gene. Trimming stripped 1 base from V and 2 bases from J, with 11 bases between. The CDR3 is 15 residues long. CDR3: CASSEGVGGNYGYTF. DNA of the CDR3: TGTGCCAGCAGTGAAGGGGTTGGGGGGAACTATGGCTACACCTTC.

The chain employs TRBV12-5 and TRBJ1-3; D is perhaps TRBD1 (6 bases). Trimming cost V 6 bases and J 0 bases, with 18 bases left between them. This CDR3 has 17 amino acids. Germline V lookup: CDR1 LGHNT, CDR2 FRNRAP. Here the CDR3 reads CASGFLVGGDSGNTIYF. DNA of the CDR3: TGTGCTAGTGGATTTCTAGTAGGGGGGGACTCTGGAAACACCATATATTTT.

V and J are TRBV2 and TRBJ1-1, with 7 nucleotides matching TRBD1. The CDR3 covers 13 residues. Trimming at V came to 6 bases and at J to 2 bases, leaving 3 bases not matched to a gene. Germline CDR1 SNHLY, CDR2 FYNNEI. CDR3 DNA sequence: TGTGCCAGCAGCCGACAGGGAAACACTGAAGCTTTCTTT. Its protein product is CASSRQGNTEAFF. Variable domain in full (rest from reference TRBV2 and TRBJ1-1): EPEVTQTPSHQVTQMGQEVILRCVPISNHLYFYWYRQILGQKVEFLVSFYNNEISEKSEIFDDQFSVERPDGSNFTLKIRSTKLEDSAMYFCASSRQGNTEAFFGQGTRLTVV.

This clone was found once. The V call is TRBV9, the J call TRBJ1-3, with 7 bases fitting TRBD1. V shed 3 bases, J shed 4 bases, and the junction held 4 bases outside the gene matches. This CDR3 region has 14 residues. From germline, CDR1 is SGDLS and CDR2 YYNGEE. The CDR3 region has the DNA TGTGCCAGCAGCGGAGACAGGGTAGGAAACACCATATATTTT. Its translation is CASSGDRVGNTIYF.

The rearrangement links TRBV12-5 to TRBJ2-2, with 7 bases identical to TRBD2. Per germline, CDR1 LGHNT and CDR2 FRNRAP. Unmatched junction bases numbered 7, after V lost 0 bases and J lost 3 bases. The CDR3 spans 17 residues. The CDR3 DNA is TGTGCTAGTGGTTTGGTAATCAGCGGGACTTACACCGGGGAGCTGTTTTTT. It is translated as CASGLVISGTYTGELFF.

This clone came up once. The chain uses TRBV25-1 and TRBJ2-5; 10 nucleotides match TRBD2. The CDR3 has 15 amino acids. Germline V gene sequence: CDR1 MGHDK, CDR2 SYGVNS. The V gene end was trimmed by 2 bases and the J gene end by 5 bases; junction bases not matched to a gene: 5. The CDR3 DNA reads as TGTGCCAGCAGTGAAGGAACTAGCGGGGCGGAGACCCAGTACTTC. Translating it yields CASSEGTSGAETQYF.

The genes are TRBV5-1 and TRBJ2-6, with D unclear. The CDR3 has 17 amino acids. Germline CDR1 and CDR2: SGHRS and YFSETQ. V was cut by 4 bases and J by 0 bases, with 14 bases left in between. The CDR3 DNA reads as TGCGCCAGCAGCCCAGTTTTAACCACCTCTGGGGCCAACGTCCTGACTTTC. Its translation: CASSPVLTTSGANVLTF.

The V gene is TRBV28, the J gene TRBJ2-2; D unresolved. From germline, CDR1 is MDHEN and CDR2 SYDVKM. With 10 bases removed from V and 0 bases from J, the gap between germline ends came to 6 bases. CDR3 length: 12 amino acids. The DNA of the CDR3 is TGTGCCACCCTAACGAACACCGGGGAGCTGTTTTTT. As protein: CATLTNTGELFF.

This clone was recorded only once. The chain combines TRBV28 with TRBJ2-1, with D tentatively TRBD2 (6 bases). V shed 3 bases and J shed 11 bases, with 17 bases lying between them. The CDR3 has 14 residues. Germline lookup yields CDR1 MDHEN and CDR2 SYDVKM. CDR3 loop: CASSFPLAETKQFF. CDR3 nucleotide sequence: TGTGCCAGCAGTTTCCCCTTAGCGGAAACGAAGCAGTTCTTC. Based on the CDR3 plus reference TRBV28 and TRBJ2-1, the full variable domain is DVKVTQSSRYLVKRTGEKVFLECVQDMDHENMFWYRQDPGLGLRLIYFSYDVKMKEKGDIPEGYSVSREKKERFSLILESASTNQTSMYLCASSFPLAETKQFFGPGTRLTVL.

This clone was seen a few times. The chain uses TRBV19 and TRBJ2-3; 8 nucleotides match TRBD1. The CDR3 is 15 amino acids. Germline CDR1 LNHDA, CDR2 SQIVND (reference sequence). Germline trimming cut 7 bases from V and 3 bases from J; bases unmatched to any gene: 9. The CDR3 bases are TGTGCCAGTATCCCGACAGGGGTATTGACAGATACGCAGTATTTT. This encodes CASIPTGVLTDTQYF.

V and J are TRBV11-1 and TRBJ2-5, with 8 bases matching TRBD1. The CDR3 has 15 residues. V lost 5 bases and J lost 5; bases outside the gene matches: 10. The germline V gene encodes CDR1 SGHAT and CDR2 FQDESV (reference sequence). CDR3 in DNA: TGTGCCAGCAGCCGCTCCAGGGGGCTTAGTGAGACCCAGTACTTC. Protein sequence: CASSRSRGLSETQYF.

V is TRBV5-1 and J is TRBJ2-7; 8 bases are a match to TRBD2. There are 15 residues in the CDR3. The V segment lost 4 bases and the J segment 4 bases; nucleotides outside the gene matches: 10. The germline V gene encodes CDR1 SGHRS and CDR2 YFSETQ. This CDR3 is CASSAQAGVVYEQYF. Written as DNA, the CDR3 is TGCGCCAGCAGCGCCCAAGCGGGAGTAGTGTACGAGCAGTACTTC.

In DNA, the CDR3 is TGTGCCAGCAGCTTGGACGTCCGATCCCTAGGCTACACCTTC. Protein: CASSLDVRSLGYTF. J is TRBJ1-2 and V is TRBV5-5; D remains ambiguous. This CDR3 is 14 amino acids long. Germline assignment: CDR1 SGHKS and CDR2 YYEKEE (reference sequence). Trimming pared 0 bases from V and 8 bases from J, leaving 14 bases between.

The chain carries TRBV7-9 and TRBJ1-5, with 8 nucleotides matching TRBD1. V trimming: 1 base; J trimming: 6 bases; junction bases outside the gene matches: 8. The CDR3 loop spans 16 amino acids. CDR1 is SEHNR and CDR2 is FQNEAQ in the germline V gene (reference sequence). The DNA of the CDR3 is TGTGCCAGCAGCTTAGAGGGCAGGGGGCCGGTTCAGCCCCAGCATTTT. Translation gives CASSLEGRGPVQPQHF.

This sequence joins TRBV5-6 and TRBJ2-5; D unclear. Trimming stripped 3 bases from V and 3 bases from J, with 18 bases between. There are 16 residues in the CDR3. CDR1 and CDR2 (germline): SGHDT, YYEEEE. This CDR3 is CASSSPTPFREETQYF. The CDR3, as DNA: TGTGCCAGCAGCTCCCCTACTCCATTTAGAGAAGAGACCCAGTACTTC.

The chain carries TRBV11-1 and TRBJ2-3, with TRBD1 as a possible D gene (6 bases). Trimming pared 5 bases from V and 0 bases from J, leaving 18 bases between. This CDR3 spans 17 amino acids. The germline V gene encodes CDR1 SGHAT and CDR2 FQDESV (reference sequence). The CDR3 nucleotides read TGTGCCAGCAGCCTGGGGGAAACAGGGCTTAGCACAGATACGCAGTATTTT. Encoded protein: CASSLGETGLSTDTQYF.

The J gene is TRBJ1-5, the V gene TRBV2, with TRBD1 identical over 10 bases. This CDR3 is 16 amino acids long. Germline CDR1 is SNHLY and CDR2 is FYNNEI. V was clipped by 1 base and J by 7 bases; unmatched bases: 7. The CDR3 loop reads CASSEGGQGLGQPQHF. CDR3 nucleotides: TGTGCCAGCAGTGAAGGGGGACAGGGGTTAGGACAGCCCCAGCATTTT. The whole variable domain, filled in from reference TRBV2 and TRBJ1-5, reads EPEVTQTPSHQVTQMGQEVILRCVPISNHLYFYWYRQILGQKVEFLVSFYNNEISEKSEIFDDQFSVERPDGSNFTLKIRSTKLEDSAMYFCASSEGGQGLGQPQHFGDGTRLSIL.

V usage is TRBV30 and J usage is TRBJ2-3; 10 bases fit TRBD2. The length of the CDR3 is 15 residues. The germline CDR1 and CDR2 sequences are GTSNPN and SVGIG (reference sequence). The V and J ends lost 0 bases and 4 bases, in that order; junction bases with no gene match: 4. The CDR3 nucleotides read TGTGCCTGGAGTGTAGGTCTAGCGGGGGCAGATACGCAGTATTTT. Translated, it gives CAWSVGLAGADTQYF.

This rearrangement joins TRBV5-6 to TRBJ2-7, with 7 bases aligning to TRBD1. V lost 0 bases, J lost 0 bases, and 3 bases stayed unmatched. The CDR3 has 15 amino acids. Germline V gene lookup returns CDR1 SGHDT and CDR2 YYEEEE. The CDR3 spells CASSLGTGVSYEQYF. The CDR3, as DNA: TGTGCCAGCAGCTTGGGGACAGGCGTCTCCTACGAGCAGTACTTC.

CDR3 region: CASGLLPQILNYGYTF. In DNA form, the CDR3 reads TGTGCTAGTGGTTTGCTCCCACAGATTCTAAACTATGGCTACACCTTC. The V gene is TRBV12-5, the J gene TRBJ1-2; D unclear. Germline V gives CDR1 LGHNT, CDR2 FRNRAP. V lost 2 bases and J 2 bases, leaving 15 bases between the germline ends. The CDR3 consists of 16 residues.

The chain carries TRBV7-3 and TRBJ2-5, with TRBD2 matching 11 bases. Germline loops: CDR1 SGHTA, CDR2 FQGTGA. The CDR3 spans 14 residues. Trimming removed 0 bases from V and 9 bases from J; junction bases left unmatched: 3. DNA for the CDR3: TGTGCCAGCAGCTTAACGGGTAGCGGGGGGGCCCAGTACTTC. Its protein product is CASSLTGSGGAQYF.

V usage is TRBV9 and J usage is TRBJ2-1; no firm D call. Trimming removed 3 bases at V and 9 bases at J, with 7 bases between. Germline loops: CDR1 SGDLS, CDR2 YYNGEE. The CDR3 extends over 11 amino acids. The CDR3: CASSDYREQFF. The CDR3 DNA is TGTGCCAGCAGCGACTATCGTGAGCAGTTCTTC.